These 29 T cell receptor beta chains were all obtained from the same sample, sequenced in a study of blood T cell repertoires in COVID-19. Here immunoSEQ multiplex PCR was the method, and the copy in TCRdb shows in-frame clones only, minus some. In the table there are approximately 200,000 clones, around nine tenths of which are singletons. Material: peripheral blood. Every receptor here comes from a man in his sixties who had recovered from COVID-19.

The chain has TRBV6-1 and TRBJ2-7; TRBD2 might be the D (5 bases). Germline loops: CDR1 MNHNS, CDR2 SASEGT. Trimming pared 1 base from V and 12 bases from J, leaving 16 bases between. The CDR3 has 13 residues. The CDR3 DNA reads TGTGCCAGCAGTGAAGACACCGGGGTCAAACGGTACTTC. It encodes CASSEDTGVKRYF.

The rearrangement links TRBV10-1 to TRBJ2-1; 12 nucleotides agree with TRBD2. The germline V gene has CDR1 WNHNN and CDR2 SYGVQD (reference sequence). There are 16 residues in the CDR3. J gave up 7 bases and V 10 bases, and 14 bases lay outside the gene matches. The CDR3 DNA sequence: TGCGCCACACAACCGGTAACTAGCGGGAGGTTGAATGAGCAGTTCTTC. This encodes CATQPVTSGRLNEQFF.

The chain links TRBV6-6 to TRBJ1-2, with 7 bases aligning to TRBD1. The CDR3 has 15 residues. V shed 5 bases, J shed 8 bases, and the junction held 14 bases outside the gene matches. Germline V gene sequence: CDR1 MNHNY, CDR2 SVGAGI (reference sequence). The CDR3 DNA is TGTGCCAGCAGTGACAGAGAAACAGGGGTCTACGGCTACACCTTC. It is translated as CASSDRETGVYGYTF.

This chain joins TRBV5-1 and TRBJ1-3; D ambiguous. Between the trimmed V and J ends, which lost 2 bases and 4 bases, there was a span of 13 bases. The CDR3 loop spans 15 amino acids. Germline assignment: CDR1 SGHRS and CDR2 YFSETQ. The CDR3 DNA sequence: TGCGCCAGCAGCTTTGAGGCCACCCTGGGAAACACCATATATTTT. Its protein is CASSFEATLGNTIYF.

This clone was seen just once. V gene TRBV3-1 (or the pseudogene TRBV3-2) combines with J gene TRBJ2-3; 11 positions match TRBD2. CDR3 length equals 15 residues. The J segment lost 5 bases and the V segment lost 5 bases, leaving 6 bases of the junction unmatched. The germline V gene has CDR1 LGHDT and CDR2 YNNKEL (reference sequence). The CDR3 reads CASSFIAGGQDTQYF. CDR3 DNA sequence: TGTGCCAGCAGCTTCATAGCGGGGGGGCAAGATACGCAGTATTTT.

J is TRBJ2-6 and V is TRBV29-1; a possible D gene is TRBD1 (6 bases). Germline assignment: CDR1 SQVTM and CDR2 ANQGSEA. V lost 3 bases, J lost 0 bases, and 18 bases lay in between. The CDR3 sequence is 18 residues long. CDR3: CSVEPFRGTHSGANVLTF. In DNA form, the CDR3 reads TGCAGCGTTGAGCCATTCAGGGGAACCCACTCTGGGGCCAACGTCCTGACTTTC.

The chain links TRBV20-1 to TRBJ2-5; D is perhaps TRBD2 (7 bases). V was clipped by 3 bases and J by 3 bases, with 17 bases between them. The CDR3 is 15 residues long. Germline CDR1 is DFQATT and CDR2 is SNEGSKA (reference sequence). The CDR3 DNA follows: TGCAGTGCTAGTGGGCCGCAGGGGAGGGAAGAGACCCAGTACTTC. Protein sequence: CSASGPQGREETQYF.

V and J are TRBV7-8 and TRBJ2-1, with TRBD2 as a possible D gene (5 bases). The CDR3 sequence is 15 residues long. Germline V gene data show CDR1 as SGHVS and CDR2 as FQNEAQ. Trimming shortened V by 0 bases and J by 1 base, and 7 bases separated the two germline ends. The CDR3 here is CASSLAGESYNEQFF. DNA of the CDR3: TGTGCCAGCAGCTTAGCGGGAGAGTCCTACAATGAGCAGTTCTTC.

The genes are TRBV27 and TRBJ2-2, with D perhaps matching TRBD2 (5 bases). V lost 8 bases and J lost 7, with 20 bases in between. CDR3 length equals 15 residues. CDR1 and CDR2 from the germline V gene are MNHEY and SMNVEV (reference sequence). The CDR3 sequence: CASARRGLGGGELFF. The DNA for the CDR3 is TGTGCCAGCGCGCGACGTGGACTCGGCGGCGGGGAGCTGTTTTTT.

The rearrangement uses TRBV28 and TRBJ1-4, with D perhaps TRBD1 (5 bases). The ends were cut back, 2 bases at V and 11 bases at J, with 9 bases in the middle. This CDR3 spans 12 amino acids. Germline V gene data show CDR1 as MDHEN and CDR2 as SYDVKM. CDR3 DNA sequence: TGTGCCAGCAGTTTACCAGGGTTTAAACTGTTTTTT. This sequence encodes CASSLPGFKLFF.

The gene calls are TRBV7-3 and TRBJ1-2; 9 positions match TRBD1. Germline CDR1 and CDR2: SGHTA and FQGTGA. The CDR3 is 15 amino acids. The trim removed 6 bases at V and 0 bases at J, leaving 5 bases unmatched. The CDR3 reads CASSVTGGTNYGYTF. The CDR3 DNA is TGTGCCAGCAGTGTAACAGGGGGCACTAACTATGGCTACACCTTC.

This sequence joins TRBV28 and TRBJ1-5; 7 nucleotides match TRBD1. Germline assignment: CDR1 MDHEN and CDR2 SYDVKM. V lost 8 bases, J lost 1 base, and 5 bases stayed unmatched. This CDR3 has 14 residues. CDR3 region: CASRGTASNQPQHF. The CDR3 DNA is TGTGCCAGCCGCGGGACAGCGAGCAATCAGCCCCAGCATTTT.

The rearrangement uses TRBV10-1 and TRBJ2-2, with D perhaps TRBD1 (5 bases). Trimming shortened V by 0 bases and J by 4 bases, and 12 bases separated the two germline ends. The CDR3 spans 16 residues. Germline V gene data show CDR1 as WNHNN and CDR2 as SYGVQD (reference sequence). The CDR3 reads CASSESLAGSTGELFF. The CDR3 region has the DNA TGCGCCAGCAGTGAGTCTTTGGCAGGGTCCACCGGGGAGCTGTTTTTT.

This chain joins TRBV7-6 and TRBJ2-3; 13 bases are shared with TRBD2. Germline trimming cut 5 bases from V and 0 bases from J; bases unmatched to any gene: 11. Germline CDR1 is SGHVS and CDR2 is FNYEAQ. This CDR3 spans 19 amino acids. CDR3 nucleotide sequence: TGTGCCAGCAGCCAAGGACTAGCGGGGGTATTCTCTAGCACAGATACGCAGTATTTT. Amino acid sequence: CASSQGLAGVFSSTDTQYF. Full variable domain (rest looked up from reference TRBV7-6 and TRBJ2-3): GAGVSQSPRYKVTKRGQDVALRCDPISGHVSLYWYRQALGQGPEFLTYFNYEAQQDKSGLPNDRFSAERPEGSISTLTIQRTEQRDSAMYRCASSQGLAGVFSSTDTQYFGPGTRLTVL.

The DNA for the CDR3 is TGTGCCATCAGTGAGGGACTAGCGGAATACTACGAGCAGTACTTC. Its translation: CAISEGLAEYYEQYF. The genes are TRBV10-3 and TRBJ2-7; 10 bases agree with TRBD2. Germline V gene sequence: CDR1 ENHRY, CDR2 SYGVKD. This CDR3 comprises 15 residues. Trimming removed 2 bases from V and 3 bases from J; junction bases left unmatched: 4.

This clone was detected once. This chain joins TRBV14 and TRBJ2-1; 8 bases map to TRBD2. The V gene's germline CDR1 is SGHDN and CDR2 FVKESK. CDR3 length: 17 amino acids. V shed 5 bases, J shed 5 bases, and the junction held 14 bases outside the gene matches. The CDR3 region has the DNA TGTGCCAGCAGCATGCGCCCGGTAGCGGGATCAAACAATGAGCAGTTCTTC. Protein sequence: CASSMRPVAGSNNEQFF.

Only one count was recorded for this clone. The rearrangement uses TRBV6-1 and TRBJ1-5, with 11 bases identical to TRBD1. Unmatched junction bases numbered 6, after V lost 2 bases and J lost 6 bases. Germline V gene lookup returns CDR1 MNHNS and CDR2 SASEGT. The CDR3 totals 16 residues. The CDR3 bases are TGTGCCAGCAGTGAAAGTTGGACAGGGGGCTTTCAGCCCCAGCATTTT. Translating it yields CASSESWTGGFQPQHF.

The rearrangement links TRBV19 to TRBJ1-5; 11 bases are a match to TRBD1. After removal of 5 bases from V and 4 bases from J, the junction contained 4 bases not matched to a gene. The CDR3 totals 15 residues. The germline gives CDR1 LNHDA, CDR2 SQIVND (reference sequence). The CDR3 loop is CASSPGTGGNQPQHF. For the CDR3, the DNA is TGTGCCAGTAGTCCCGGGACAGGGGGTAATCAGCCCCAGCATTTT.

CDR3 in amino acids: CASSGGTEIYEQYF. The CDR3 coding sequence is TGCGCCAGCAGTGGCGGGACAGAAATCTACGAGCAGTACTTC. V is TRBV10-1 and J is TRBJ2-7, with a weak D call TRBD1 (7 bases). The V gene lost 4 bases and the J gene lost 3 bases, with 13 bases spanning the gap. Germline assignment: CDR1 WNHNN and CDR2 SYGVQD (reference sequence). This CDR3 has 14 amino acids.

Here the CDR3 reads CASRGPVDIGIYTEAFF. CDR3 coding DNA: TGTGCCAGTAGAGGGCCGGTAGACATCGGGATATACACTGAAGCTTTCTTT. The rearrangement links TRBV19 to TRBJ1-1; D gene uncertain. The CDR3 extends over 17 amino acids. Trimming pared 6 bases from V and 3 bases from J, leaving 23 bases between. Germline V gene sequence: CDR1 LNHDA, CDR2 SQIVND (reference sequence).

The rearrangement links TRBV25-1 to TRBJ2-7; D may be TRBD1 (6 bases). Germline V gene lookup returns CDR1 MGHDK and CDR2 SYGVNS. The CDR3 runs to 13 residues. V gave up 4 bases and J gave up 4 bases, with 11 bases separating them. This CDR3 reads CASSVMGAYEQYF. DNA for the CDR3: TGTGCCAGCAGTGTCATGGGGGCGTACGAGCAGTACTTC.

Ten or more counts support this clone. The CDR3 sequence is CASSLVKRTGHTGELFF. The CDR3 region has the DNA TGTGCCAGCAGCTTAGTTAAAAGGACAGGGCACACCGGGGAGCTGTTTTTT. The chain joins TRBV7-8 to TRBJ2-2, with 8 bases aligning to TRBD1. The CDR3 covers 17 residues. With V trimmed by 1 base and J by 3 bases, 7 bases remained unmatched. Germline V gives CDR1 SGHVS, CDR2 FQNEAQ.

The chain has TRBV5-1 and TRBJ1-4; a possible D gene is TRBD1 (5 bases). CDR1 is SGHRS and CDR2 is YFSETQ in the germline V gene. The ends were cut back, 4 bases at V and 0 bases at J, with 10 bases in the middle. The CDR3 is made up of 15 amino acids. CDR3 in amino acids: CASSGAGSTNEKLFF. The DNA for the CDR3 is TGCGCCAGCAGCGGGGCAGGTTCAACTAATGAAAAACTGTTTTTT.

This clone was observed a single time. The rearrangement uses TRBV18 and TRBJ1-1, with TRBD1 matching 8 bases. CDR3 size: 14 residues. The J segment lost 1 base and the V segment lost 3 bases, leaving 1 base of the junction unmatched. Germline V gives CDR1 KGHSH, CDR2 LQKENI. Here the CDR3 reads CASSPQGANTEAFF. The DNA of the CDR3 is TGTGCCAGCTCACCCCAGGGGGCGAACACTGAAGCTTTCTTT.

V and J are TRBV27 and TRBJ1-3; the D is unclear. This CDR3 contains 16 residues. V shed 0 bases and J shed 4 bases, with 13 bases lying between them. The germline V gene encodes CDR1 MNHEY and CDR2 SMNVEV (reference sequence). For the CDR3, the DNA is TGTGCCAGCAGTTTATCGGGCCCAGGAGGGGGAAACACCATATATTTT. As protein: CASSLSGPGGGNTIYF.

This clone was detected once. The chain combines TRBV30 with TRBJ1-5, with a possible D match to TRBD1 (5 bases). This CDR3 contains 14 residues. Germline V gene data show CDR1 as GTSNPN and CDR2 as SVGIG (reference sequence). With 1 base removed from V and 8 bases from J, the gap between germline ends came to 15 bases. In DNA form, the CDR3 reads TGTGCCTGGAGTGATACAGGACGTTTGGAGCCCCAGCATTTT. Its protein is CAWSDTGRLEPQHF.

This chain links TRBV7-9 with TRBJ2-1; tentatively, D is TRBD2 (5 bases). V dropped 10 bases and J dropped 7 bases, with 17 bases sitting between them. Germline loops: CDR1 SEHNR, CDR2 FQNEAQ (reference sequence). The CDR3 totals 13 residues. Here the CDR3 DNA reads TGTGCCACCCCGGGAATCGATAGGAATGAGCAGTTCTTC. Amino acid sequence: CATPGIDRNEQFF.

The chain couples TRBV2 to TRBJ1-1; D is ambiguous. Germline V gene sequence: CDR1 SNHLY, CDR2 FYNNEI. The CDR3 covers 15 residues. V lost 6 bases to trimming and J lost 7 bases, with 21 bases between them. For the CDR3, the DNA is TGTGCCAGCAGGGCAATTGACCCACGGGAGATTGAAGCTTTCTTT. Its protein product is CASRAIDPREIEAFF.

This clone was counted only a few times. The V call is TRBV28, the J call TRBJ1-1; D is possibly TRBD1 (5 bases). V gave up 1 base and J gave up 11 bases, with 14 bases separating them. Per germline, CDR1 MDHEN and CDR2 SYDVKM. The CDR3 extends over 13 amino acids. The CDR3 reads CASSLSGERTAFF. In nucleotides, the CDR3 is TGTGCCAGCAGTTTATCGGGGGAGAGGACGGCTTTCTTT. The whole variable domain, filled in from reference TRBV28 and TRBJ1-1, reads DVKVTQSSRYLVKRTGEKVFLECVQDMDHENMFWYRQDPGLGLRLIYFSYDVKMKEKGDIPEGYSVSREKKERFSLILESASTNQTSMYLCASSLSGERTAFFGQGTRLTVV.